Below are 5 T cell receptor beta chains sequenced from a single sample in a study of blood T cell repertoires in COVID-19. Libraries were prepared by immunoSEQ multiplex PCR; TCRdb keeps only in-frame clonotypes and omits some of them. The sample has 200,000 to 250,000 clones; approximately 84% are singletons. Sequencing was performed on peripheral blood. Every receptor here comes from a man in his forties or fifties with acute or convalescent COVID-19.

Here the CDR3 DNA reads TGCGCCAGCAGCCCCCGGGACAGGGGACTTAACTATGGCTACACCTTC. Protein sequence: CASSPRDRGLNYGYTF. This chain joins TRBV5-1 and TRBJ1-2, with 10 bases lining up with TRBD1. J gave up 1 base and V 4 bases, and 7 bases lay outside the gene matches. Per germline, CDR1 SGHRS and CDR2 YFSETQ. The CDR3 runs to 16 residues.

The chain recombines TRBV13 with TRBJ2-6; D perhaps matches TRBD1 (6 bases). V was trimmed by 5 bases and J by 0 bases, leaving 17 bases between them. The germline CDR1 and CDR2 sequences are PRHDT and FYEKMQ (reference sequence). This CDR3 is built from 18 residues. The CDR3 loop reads CASSPEGQSNSGANVLTF. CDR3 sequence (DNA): TGTGCCAGCAGCCCGGAAGGACAGTCAAACTCTGGGGCCAACGTCCTGACTTTC. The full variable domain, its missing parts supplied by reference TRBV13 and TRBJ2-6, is AAGVIQSPRHLIKEKRETATLKCYPIPRHDTVYWYQQGPGQDPQFLISFYEKMQSDKGSIPDRFSAQQFSDYHSELNMSSLELGDSALYFCASSPEGQSNSGANVLTFGAGSRLTVL.

The CDR3 sequence is CASSFNRGSNQPQHF. The CDR3 region has the DNA TGTGCCAGCAGCTTCAACAGGGGGAGCAATCAGCCCCAGCATTTT. V usage is TRBV5-6 and J usage is TRBJ1-5; the match to TRBD1 covers 8 bases. The CDR3 is made up of 15 amino acids. With V trimmed by 2 bases and J by 1 base, 2 bases remained unmatched. Germline loops: CDR1 SGHDT, CDR2 YYEEEE.

CDR3: CASSPRTGGQETQYF. CDR3 in DNA: TGTGCCAGCAGCCCCCGGACAGGGGGCCAAGAGACCCAGTACTTC. The J gene is TRBJ2-5, the V gene TRBV5-8; TRBD1 matches at 10 bases. V shed 4 bases, J shed 1 base, and the junction held 4 bases outside the gene matches. Per germline, CDR1 SGHTS and CDR2 YDEGEE. CDR3 length equals 15 residues.

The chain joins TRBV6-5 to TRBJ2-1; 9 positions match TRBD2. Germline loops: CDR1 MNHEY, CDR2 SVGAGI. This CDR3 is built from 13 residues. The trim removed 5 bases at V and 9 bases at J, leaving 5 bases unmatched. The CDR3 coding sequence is TGTGCCAGCAGTCCCCGTAGCGGGAGTGAGCAGTTCTTC. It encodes CASSPRSGSEQFF.